This T cell receptor (beta chain) was identified in a study of blood T cell repertoires in COVID-19. Study-level background: Sample material is recorded as cDNA or gDNA derived from T cells, B-cell-depleted T cells, or PBMCs.

The table came from immunoSEQ multiplex PCR; TCRdb's copy has only in-frame clones and leaves some out. The sample holds approximately 270,000 clones, about 87% seen once. The junction had 10 bases not matched to a gene; V was cut back by 6 bases and J by 3 bases. This CDR3 is 16 amino acids long. Germline V lookup: CDR1 MDHEN, CDR2 SYDVKM. The chain uses TRBV28 and TRBJ2-7, with 11 bases fitting TRBD1. This clonotype originated in a woman between 25 and 40 years old with acute COVID-19. Input material: PBMCs or T cells enriched from blood (not recorded which). The CDR3 loop reads CASSLNRDRGDYEQYF. CDR3 coding DNA: TGTGCCAGCAGCTTGAACCGGGACAGGGGGGACTACGAGCAGTACTTC.